Listed here are 30 T cell receptor beta chains from one sample, sequenced in a study of neurological immune-mediated disorders. TCRdb re-analysed the 5' RACE reads in MiXCR, keeping a single row per CDR3 protein. The table lists more than 50,000 distinct CDR3 sequences, roughly 3.9% of them singletons. Material: PBMCs. Receptors were obtained from a man aged 25-45 years with multiple sclerosis.

This clonotype was counted many times. The DNA of the CDR3 is TGTGCCAGCAGTTTGACTAGCGGGGGGGTCGAGCAGTTCTTC. It codes for CASSLTSGGVEQFF. This chain joins TRBV12-3 or TRBV12-4 and TRBJ2-1; TRBD2 agrees at 14 bases. CDR3 length: 14 amino acids. V lost 3 bases to trimming and J lost 10 bases; unmatched junction nucleotides: 2.

For this clonotype: A much bigger clone sits one base away, suggesting this may be a read error. V is TRBV20-1 and J is TRBJ2-3; D may be TRBD1 or TRBD2 (5 bases each). Trimming took off 6 bases at V and 1 base at J, with 14 bases between the two ends. The CDR3 runs to 14 residues. From germline, CDR1 is DFQATT and CDR2 SNEGSKA (reference sequence). CDR3 DNA sequence: TGCAGTGCGACCGGGGACCACCGCACAGATACGCAGTATTTT. Encoded protein: CSATGDHRTDTQYF.

This clonotype was seen at least ten times. This chain connects TRBV10-3 to TRBJ1-2, with 7 bases lining up with TRBD1. The germline CDR1 and CDR2 sequences are ENHRY and SYGVKD. This CDR3 comprises 15 residues. Trimming at V came to 2 bases and at J to 8 bases, leaving 11 bases not matched to a gene. The CDR3 DNA reads TGTGCCATCAGTGAGCCAGTCACAGGGGTTAGAGGCTACACCTTC. Translation gives CAISEPVTGVRGYTF.

This chain uses TRBV9 with TRBJ1-6; 7 bases map to TRBD1. This CDR3 has 15 residues. Per the germline V gene, CDR1 is SGDLS and CDR2 is YYNGEE. V lost 4 bases and J lost 8; bases outside the gene matches: 9. The CDR3 bases are TGTGCCAGCAGCCAGGGGGGACCTACGGATTCACCCCTCCACTTT. The encoded protein is CASSQGGPTDSPLHF.

In its sample, this clonotype was seen many times. This chain connects TRBV6-1 to TRBJ1-5; D unresolved. This CDR3 contains 16 residues. CDR1 is MNHNS, CDR2 SASEGT, per germline. Trimming pared 6 bases from V and 3 bases from J, leaving 18 bases between. CDR3 coding DNA: TGTGCCAGCAGGGACTTTAGCGGGGATGACAATCAGCCCCAGCATTTT. Amino acid sequence: CASRDFSGDDNQPQHF.

This clonotype showed up many times. The chain uses TRBV12-3 or TRBV12-4 and TRBJ2-3; 10 positions match TRBD2. The CDR3 is 17 amino acids. V lost 6 bases, J lost 4 bases, and 13 bases stayed unmatched. The CDR3 region has the DNA TGTGCCAGCAGCCTCGCTCGAGCGGGGGGGTGGGCAGATACGCAGTATTTT. Its translation: CASSLARAGGWADTQYF.

The table lists this clonotype with a few counts. V usage is TRBV10-3 and J usage is TRBJ1-4, with no clear D. The CDR3 spans 15 residues. Germline CDR1 is ENHRY and CDR2 is SYGVKD. V was shortened by 4 bases and J by 3 bases, with 12 bases between the two germline ends. CDR3 DNA sequence: TGTGCCATCAGTGTGGTGCTGTCCTCTAATGAAAAACTGTTTTTT. Translation: CAISVVLSSNEKLFF.

Ten or more counts support this clonotype. The rearrangement joins TRBV20-1 to TRBJ2-1; 10 bases fit TRBD2. Trimming took 0 bases from V and 2 from J; bases not matched to a gene: 4. Per germline, CDR1 DFQATT and CDR2 SNEGSKA (reference sequence). The CDR3 contains 16 residues. The CDR3 is CSARDSSGGAYNEQFF. CDR3 coding DNA: TGCAGTGCTAGAGATTCGAGCGGGGGGGCCTACAATGAGCAGTTCTTC.

This clonotype was seen ten or more times. The chain uses TRBV20-1 and TRBJ1-3; D ambiguous. The V end was cut by 7 bases, the J end by 0 bases, with 7 bases between. The CDR3 contains 12 residues. Germline V gene data show CDR1 as DFQATT and CDR2 as SNEGSKA (reference sequence). The CDR3 coding sequence is TGCAGTGTTTGGCGCTCTGGAAACACCATATATTTT. Its translation is CSVWRSGNTIYF.

In this sample, this clonotype turned up many times. The CDR3, as DNA: TGTGCCAGCGAAGTAAGGGGCAGGGGGCTCCTGCTAGCCAAAAACATTCAGTACTTC. It specifies CASEVRGRGLLLAKNIQYF. V gene TRBV6-6 combines with J gene TRBJ2-4, with TRBD1 matching 8 bases. Germline assignment: CDR1 MNHNY and CDR2 SVGAGI (reference sequence). After removal of 8 bases from V and 0 bases from J, the junction contained 18 bases not matched to a gene. The CDR3 is 19 residues long.

This clonotype was counted at least ten times. J is TRBJ2-2 and V is TRBV7-2, with D perhaps matching TRBD1 (5 bases). There are 14 residues in the CDR3. Trimming cost V 3 bases and J 8 bases, with 13 bases left between them. Germline V gene sequence: CDR1 SGHTA, CDR2 FQGNSA. The CDR3 sequence is CTSSFSTDRGELFF. DNA of the CDR3: TGTACCAGCAGCTTTTCGACAGATAGGGGGGAGCTGTTTTTT.

This chain connects TRBV4-1 to TRBJ1-1; perhaps TRBD1 as D (6 bases). Germline-derived CDR1 and CDR2 are MGHRA and YSYEKL. The CDR3 length is 15 residues. Trimming cost V 0 bases and J 6 bases, with 14 bases left between them. CDR3 residues: CASSQDPRTASEAFF. CDR3 DNA: TGCGCCAGCAGCCAAGATCCGCGGACAGCCTCTGAAGCTTTCTTT.

This clonotype was counted at least ten times. V is TRBV6-6 and J is TRBJ1-2, with a possible D match to TRBD1 (6 bases). The V gene's germline CDR1 is MNHNY and CDR2 SVGAGI (reference sequence). V lost 6 bases and J lost 2, with 16 bases in between. The length of the CDR3 is 15 residues. The CDR3 DNA reads as TGTGCCAGCAGCACTCCGGGACAACCAAACTATGGCTACACCTTC. Encoded protein: CASSTPGQPNYGYTF.

In this sample, this clonotype turned up many times. V and J are TRBV10-3 and TRBJ1-6; 7 positions agree with TRBD1. The CDR3 is 17 amino acids. Trimming cost V 5 bases and J 0 bases; bases outside gene matches: 7. Germline V gene sequence: CDR1 ENHRY, CDR2 SYGVKD. Written as DNA, the CDR3 is TGTGCCATCAGTCCTACTCGACAGGGCTCCTATAATTCACCCCTCCACTTT. It encodes CAISPTRQGSYNSPLHF.

This clonotype has a count of ten or more. The V and J genes are TRBV7-9 and TRBJ1-1; D ambiguous. Trimming left V 3 bases short and J 3 bases short, with 11 bases between. CDR1 is SEHNR, CDR2 FQNEAQ, per germline (reference sequence). The CDR3 spans 14 residues. CDR3 amino acids: CASSFGSGDTEAFF. The CDR3 region has the DNA TGTGCCAGCAGCTTTGGATCTGGGGACACTGAAGCTTTCTTT.

A word on this clonotype: Mismatch with germline at one junction end may stem from a read error. V is TRBV7-8 and J is TRBJ1-1, with no clear D. Germline V gene lookup returns CDR1 SGHVS and CDR2 FQNEAQ. CDR3 length equals 14 residues. This CDR3 reads CASSLAEANTEAFF. The CDR3 nucleotides are TGTGCCAGCAGCCTAGCGGAGGCGAATACTGAAGCTTTCTTT.

This clonotype was seen at least ten times. The rearrangement links TRBV5-1 to TRBJ1-1; D remains unclear. Trimming left V 0 bases short and J 1 base short, with 10 bases between. This CDR3 spans 15 amino acids. CDR1 and CDR2 from the germline V gene are SGHRS and YFSETQ. The CDR3 DNA is TGCGCCAGCAGCTTGGGTGCAGTGAAGAACACTGAAGCTTTCTTT. It encodes CASSLGAVKNTEAFF.

This clonotype was counted many times. The V gene is TRBV3-1, the J gene TRBJ2-1; 9 bases map to TRBD1. Germline values: CDR1 LGHDT, CDR2 YNNKEL (reference sequence). With 4 bases clipped from V and 7 bases from J, the junction kept 8 bases outside the gene matches. The CDR3 has 15 amino acids. This chain's CDR3 is CASSRGGTGRNEQFF. The CDR3 region has the DNA TGTGCCAGCAGCCGAGGGGGGACAGGGCGGAATGAGCAGTTCTTC.

This clonotype came up many times. The chain has TRBV27 and TRBJ2-5, with TRBD1 matching 7 bases. Germline V gene lookup returns CDR1 MNHEY and CDR2 SMNVEV (reference sequence). After removal of 4 bases from V and 1 base from J, the junction contained 6 bases not matched to a gene. This CDR3 contains 15 residues. This chain's CDR3 is CASSSLWDSQETQYF. CDR3 nucleotides: TGTGCCAGCAGTTCACTTTGGGACAGCCAAGAGACCCAGTACTTC.

At least ten counts were recorded for this clonotype. V is TRBV20-1 and J is TRBJ2-5, with 8 nucleotides matching TRBD1. CDR1 and CDR2 from the germline V gene are DFQATT and SNEGSKA (reference sequence). The CDR3 runs to 15 residues. Trimming removed 0 bases from V and 3 bases from J; junction bases left unmatched: 6. The CDR3 is CSARDLDRVEETQYF. The CDR3 bases are TGCAGTGCTAGAGATCTGGACAGGGTCGAAGAGACCCAGTACTTC.

This clonotype was detected many times. The chain carries TRBV6-1 and TRBJ1-5; unclear D gene. This CDR3 has 14 amino acids. The germline CDR1 and CDR2 sequences are MNHNS and SASEGT. Trimming stripped 8 bases from V and 0 bases from J, with 11 bases between. CDR3 region: CASFSSYSNQPQHF. CDR3 nucleotides: TGTGCCAGCTTCTCGTCGTATAGCAATCAGCCCCAGCATTTT.

This rearrangement joins TRBV3-1 to TRBJ2-6; 10 bases align to TRBD1. The germline gives CDR1 LGHDT, CDR2 YNNKEL (reference sequence). J gave up 2 bases and V 5 bases, and 12 bases lay outside the gene matches. The CDR3 is made up of 19 amino acids. The CDR3 nucleotides read TGTGCCAGCAGCTCCATCGTGGGACAGGGGAAGCCTGGGGCCAACGTCCTGACTTTC. It is translated as CASSSIVGQGKPGANVLTF.

In its sample, this clonotype was seen many times. This chain connects TRBV6-5 to TRBJ1-1; TRBD1 aligns across 9 bases. Per the germline V gene, CDR1 is MNHEY and CDR2 is SVGAGI. V lost 2 bases and J lost 8; bases outside the gene matches: 6. This CDR3 is 14 amino acids long. In DNA form, the CDR3 reads TGTGCCAGCAGTTACGGGACAGGGAGGGAGGAAGCTTTCTTT. Its translation: CASSYGTGREEAFF.

The DNA of the CDR3 is TGCGCCAGCAGCTGGTCCGGGACTAACTATGGCTACACCTTC. This encodes CASSWSGTNYGYTF. J is TRBJ1-2 and V is TRBV5-1; no clear D. The ends were cut back, 3 bases at V and 0 bases at J, with 9 bases in the middle. The CDR3 has 14 amino acids. Germline V gives CDR1 SGHRS, CDR2 YFSETQ.

This clonotype was seen repeatedly, ten times or more. The chain employs TRBV7-9 and TRBJ2-3; D is unresolved. CDR3 size: 16 residues. The germline V and J ends were trimmed by 2 bases and 2 bases, with 14 bases remaining between them. CDR1 is SEHNR and CDR2 is FQNEAQ in the germline V gene (reference sequence). This CDR3 is CASSLPRWESTDTQYF. CDR3 bases: TGTGCCAGCAGCTTACCCCGATGGGAATCCACAGATACGCAGTATTTT.

This clonotype was seen a handful of times. The rearrangement links TRBV5-1 to TRBJ2-3, with 11 bases identical to TRBD2. Looked up from germline, CDR1 is SGHRS and CDR2 is YFSETQ. CDR3 length: 16 amino acids. With 3 bases clipped from V and 4 bases from J, the junction kept 7 bases outside the gene matches. CDR3 in DNA: TGCGCCAGCAGCTCAGATAGCGGGGGGGCATCAGATACGCAGTATTTT. Amino acid sequence: CASSSDSGGASDTQYF.

In its sample, this clonotype was seen many times. V is TRBV27 and J is TRBJ1-1; a possible D gene is TRBD1 (5 bases). Germline V gene sequence: CDR1 MNHEY, CDR2 SMNVEV (reference sequence). The CDR3 length is 16 residues. Trimming removed 0 bases at V and 3 bases at J, with 14 bases between. CDR3 in amino acids: CASSLSPRAGYTEAFF. The CDR3 DNA sequence: TGTGCCAGCAGTTTATCTCCCAGGGCGGGGTACACTGAAGCTTTCTTT.

This clonotype was seen repeatedly, ten times or more. The chain joins TRBV20-1 to TRBJ1-6; tentatively, D is TRBD1 (5 bases). V shed 0 bases and J shed 9 bases, with 15 bases lying between them. Germline V gene sequence: CDR1 DFQATT, CDR2 SNEGSKA (reference sequence). This CDR3 has 15 residues. The DNA for the CDR3 is TGCAGTGCTAGAGAAGGCAGAGGGACTTCTTCACCCCTCCACTTT. Translation gives CSAREGRGTSSPLHF.

J is TRBJ1-6 and V is TRBV12-5; no firm D call. The CDR3 extends over 17 amino acids. Germline V gene data show CDR1 as LGHNT and CDR2 as FRNRAP. Trimming cost V 5 bases and J 3 bases, with 17 bases left between them. This CDR3 is CASGPPSDGYYNSPLHF. CDR3 in DNA: TGTGCTAGTGGTCCCCCCTCGGACGGGTACTATAATTCACCCCTCCACTTT.

This clonotype has a count of ten or more. The chain couples TRBV5-6 to TRBJ2-1; maybe TRBD1 (6 bases). CDR3 length: 13 residues. Germline values: CDR1 SGHDT, CDR2 YYEEEE. Deletions cut 3 bases from V and 8 bases from J, with 12 bases between. The CDR3, as DNA: TGTGCCAGCAGCTATACAGGGTTTGATGAGCAGTTCTTC. Translated, it gives CASSYTGFDEQFF. The variable domain in full, with the rest retrieved from reference TRBV5-6 and TRBJ2-1, is DAGVTQSPTHLIKTRGQQVTLRCSPKSGHDTVSWYQQALGQGPQFIFQYYEEEERQRGNFPDRFSGHQFPNYSSELNVNALLLGDSALYLCASSYTGFDEQFFGPGTRLTVL.